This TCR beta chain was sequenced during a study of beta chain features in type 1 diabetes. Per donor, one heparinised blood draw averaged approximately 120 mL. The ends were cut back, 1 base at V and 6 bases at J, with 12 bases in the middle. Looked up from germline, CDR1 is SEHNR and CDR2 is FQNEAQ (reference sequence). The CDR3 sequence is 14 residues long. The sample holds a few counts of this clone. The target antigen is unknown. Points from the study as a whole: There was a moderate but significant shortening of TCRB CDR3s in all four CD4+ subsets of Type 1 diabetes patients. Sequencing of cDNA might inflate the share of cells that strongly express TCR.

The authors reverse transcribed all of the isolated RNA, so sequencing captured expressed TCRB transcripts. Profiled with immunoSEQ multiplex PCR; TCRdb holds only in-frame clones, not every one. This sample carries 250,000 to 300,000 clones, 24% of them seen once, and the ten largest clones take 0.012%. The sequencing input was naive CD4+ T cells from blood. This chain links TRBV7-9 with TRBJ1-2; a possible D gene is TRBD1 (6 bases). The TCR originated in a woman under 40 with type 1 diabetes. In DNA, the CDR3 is TGTGCCAGCAGCTTAGGCAGGGGCCCCAATGGCTACACCTTC. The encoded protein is CASSLGRGPNGYTF.